This is a list of T cell receptor beta chains from one sample in a study of blood T cell repertoires in COVID-19. The assay was immunoSEQ multiplex PCR, and TCRdb's table has in-frame clones only and misses some. This table has about 62,000 clones, about four fifths appearing once. Sequenced input: peripheral blood. These receptor sequences come from a human donor in a cohort sampled during active COVID-19. CDR3s include the opening cysteine and the closing phenylalanine or tryptophan.

V gene,CDR3 protein
TRBV3-1/TRBV3-2,CASSSLAGGDEQYF
TRBV5-8,CASSSTGSGNTIYF
TRBV19,CASRASSTDTQYF
TRBV2,CASHRGTTNEKLFF
TRBV4-1,CASTPNSRSSGNTIYF
TRBV9,CASSVSGQANQPQHF
TRBV6-5,CASSYSGQFNEKLFF
TRBV29-1,CSVAMGQGFLLEAQYF
TRBV12-3/TRBV12-4,CASSLFGGAGYTF
TRBV7-2,CASSLGGPQNYGYTF
TRBV30,CAWEGQAGELFF
TRBV2,CASGSYNEQFF
TRBV10-3,CAISENMRSNYGYTF
TRBV2,CASTRDRFNYGYTF
TRBV7-9,CASSLLPDGSYYGYTF
TRBV27,CASSLFASGTYEQYF
TRBV28,CASRSGLWVKTQYF
TRBV20-1,CSASFRERSPLHF
TRBV4-2,CASSFSVGETQYF
TRBV30,CAWSVKGAGGYTF
TRBV12-3/TRBV12-4,CASTGLREKLFF
TRBV7-9,CASSLTQVPYEQYF
TRBV19,CASSPRQSTEAFF
TRBV4-1,CASSQILAGGQETQYF
TRBV6-5,CASSYPDRGPYQPQHF
TRBV7-8,CASSPWGKGRDNEQFF
TRBV25-1,CASTARDSYNEQFF
TRBV5-1,CASSLGASTDTQYF
TRBV2,CASSDRGGQPQHF
TRBV5-1,CASSSGQGPGTGELFF
TRBV30,CAWRGRTEAFF
TRBV28,CASSSGGYEQYF
TRBV7-9,CASSLYSYGYTF
TRBV5-1,CASSLQGATNYGYTF
TRBV5-1,CASSLSTDTQYF
TRBV7-6,CASSPRRGPSYNEQFF
TRBV15,CATSRGGGRADTQYF
TRBV18,CASSPGAEAGNTQYF